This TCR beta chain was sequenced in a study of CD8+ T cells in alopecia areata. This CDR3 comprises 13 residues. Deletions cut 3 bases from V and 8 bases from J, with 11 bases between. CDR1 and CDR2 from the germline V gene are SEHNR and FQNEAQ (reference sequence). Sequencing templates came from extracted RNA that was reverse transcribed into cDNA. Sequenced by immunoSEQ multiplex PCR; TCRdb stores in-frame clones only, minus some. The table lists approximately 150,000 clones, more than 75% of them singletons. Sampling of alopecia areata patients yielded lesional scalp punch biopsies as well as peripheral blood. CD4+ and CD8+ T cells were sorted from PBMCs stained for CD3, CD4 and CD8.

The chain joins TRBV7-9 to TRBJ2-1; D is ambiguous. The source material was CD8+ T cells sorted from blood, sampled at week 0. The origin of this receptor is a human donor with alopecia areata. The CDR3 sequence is CASSFIGSDEQFF. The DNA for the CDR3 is TGTGCCAGCAGCTTCATCGGTTCGGATGAGCAGTTCTTC.